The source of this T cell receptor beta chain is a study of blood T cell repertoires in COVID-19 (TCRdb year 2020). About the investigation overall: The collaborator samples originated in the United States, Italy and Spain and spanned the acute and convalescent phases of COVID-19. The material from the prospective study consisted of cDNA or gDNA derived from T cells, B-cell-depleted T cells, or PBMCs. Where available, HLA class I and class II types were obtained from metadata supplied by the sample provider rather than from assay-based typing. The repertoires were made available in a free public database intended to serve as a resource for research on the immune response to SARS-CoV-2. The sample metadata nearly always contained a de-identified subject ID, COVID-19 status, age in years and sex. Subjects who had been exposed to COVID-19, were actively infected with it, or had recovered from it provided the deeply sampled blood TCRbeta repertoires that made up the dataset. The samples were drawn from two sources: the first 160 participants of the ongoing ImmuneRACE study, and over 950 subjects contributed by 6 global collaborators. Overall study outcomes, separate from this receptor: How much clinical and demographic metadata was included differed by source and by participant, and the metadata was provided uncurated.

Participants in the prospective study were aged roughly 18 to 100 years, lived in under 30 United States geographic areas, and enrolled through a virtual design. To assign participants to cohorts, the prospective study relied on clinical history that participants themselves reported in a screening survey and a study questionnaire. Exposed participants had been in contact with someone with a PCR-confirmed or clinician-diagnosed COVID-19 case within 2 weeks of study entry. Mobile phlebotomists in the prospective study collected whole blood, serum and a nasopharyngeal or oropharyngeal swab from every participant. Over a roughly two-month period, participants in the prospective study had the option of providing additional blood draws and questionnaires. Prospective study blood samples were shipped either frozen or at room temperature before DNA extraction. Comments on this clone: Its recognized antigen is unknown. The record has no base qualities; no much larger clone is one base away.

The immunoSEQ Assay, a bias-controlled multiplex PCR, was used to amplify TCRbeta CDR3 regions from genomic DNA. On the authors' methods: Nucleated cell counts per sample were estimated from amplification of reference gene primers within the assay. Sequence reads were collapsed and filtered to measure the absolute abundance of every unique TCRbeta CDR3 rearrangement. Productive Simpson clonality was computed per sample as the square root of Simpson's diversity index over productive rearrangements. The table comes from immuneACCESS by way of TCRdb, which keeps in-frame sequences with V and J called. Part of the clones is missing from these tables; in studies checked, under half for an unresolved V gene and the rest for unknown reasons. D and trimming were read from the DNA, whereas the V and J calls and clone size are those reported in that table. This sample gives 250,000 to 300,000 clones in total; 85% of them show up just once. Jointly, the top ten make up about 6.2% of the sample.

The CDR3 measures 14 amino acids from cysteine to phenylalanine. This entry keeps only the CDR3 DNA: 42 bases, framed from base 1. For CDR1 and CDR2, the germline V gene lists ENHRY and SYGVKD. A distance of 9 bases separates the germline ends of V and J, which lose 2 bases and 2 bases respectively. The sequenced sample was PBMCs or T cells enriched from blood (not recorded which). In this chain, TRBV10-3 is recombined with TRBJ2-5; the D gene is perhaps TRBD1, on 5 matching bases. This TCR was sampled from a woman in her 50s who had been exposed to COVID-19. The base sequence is TGTGCCATCAGTGAGCATAGACAGCAAGAGACCCAGTACTTC. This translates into CAISEHRQQETQYF.